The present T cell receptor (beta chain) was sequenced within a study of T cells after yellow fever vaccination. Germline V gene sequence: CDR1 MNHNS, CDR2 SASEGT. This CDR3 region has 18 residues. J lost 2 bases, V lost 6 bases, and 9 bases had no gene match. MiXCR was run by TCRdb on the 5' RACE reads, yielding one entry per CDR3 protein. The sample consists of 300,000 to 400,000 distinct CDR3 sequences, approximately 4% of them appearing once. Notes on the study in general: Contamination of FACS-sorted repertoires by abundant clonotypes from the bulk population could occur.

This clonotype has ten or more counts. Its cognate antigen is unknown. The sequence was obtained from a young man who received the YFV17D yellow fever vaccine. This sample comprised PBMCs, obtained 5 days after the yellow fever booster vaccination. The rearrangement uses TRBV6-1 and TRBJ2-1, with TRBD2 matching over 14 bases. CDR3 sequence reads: CASSRGGLAGVAYNEQFF. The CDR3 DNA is TGTGCCAGCAGCCGTGGGGGACTAGCGGGGGTGGCCTACAATGAGCAGTTCTTC.